These 26 T cell receptor beta chains share one sample of origin, sequenced in a study of T cell responses to AZD1222 COVID-19 vaccine. Profiling relied on immunoSEQ multiplex PCR, and the TCRdb table lists in-frame clones only, not all of them. Here the sample spans more than 85,000 clones, 70% to 90% being singletons. The sequencing used peripheral blood, collected on day 0 of AZD1222 vaccination. These receptors were taken from an adult in good health.

V and J are TRBV5-4 and TRBJ2-3, with D perhaps TRBD1 or TRBD2 (5 bases each). Germline values: CDR1 SGHNT, CDR2 YYREEE (reference sequence). The CDR3 consists of 14 residues. Trimming pared 1 base from V and 1 base from J, leaving 7 bases between. In DNA, the CDR3 is TGTGCCAGCAGCTTGAGGGGACGCACAGATACGCAGTATTTT. Its translation is CASSLRGRTDTQYF.

The V and J genes are TRBV7-2 and TRBJ1-6; the match to TRBD1 covers 8 bases. The CDR3 covers 14 residues. V gave up 5 bases and J gave up 9 bases; unmatched junction bases: 6. Germline V gene data show CDR1 as SGHTA and CDR2 as FQGNSA. This chain's CDR3 is CASSKDRAGSPLHF. The CDR3, as DNA: TGTGCCAGCAGCAAGGACAGGGCGGGTTCACCCCTCCACTTT.

The genes are TRBV6-6 and TRBJ2-7, with D uncertain. Trimming stripped 0 bases from V and 6 bases from J, with 18 bases between. The CDR3 spans 16 residues. Per germline, CDR1 MNHNY and CDR2 SVGAGI (reference sequence). For the CDR3, the DNA is TGTGCCAGCAGTTACTCGGGCCAGATGAAACGAGGCGAGCAGTACTTC. Translation gives CASSYSGQMKRGEQYF.

This clone was counted once. V is TRBV29-1 and J is TRBJ1-1; perhaps TRBD1 as D (5 bases). Trimming removed 3 bases at V and 3 bases at J, with 11 bases between. This CDR3 contains 13 residues. The germline V gene encodes CDR1 SQVTM and CDR2 ANQGSEA. Here the CDR3 reads CSVDGWGYTEAFF. CDR3 coding DNA: TGCAGCGTTGATGGGTGGGGGTACACTGAAGCTTTCTTT.

With regard to this clone: One junction end does not reproduce the germline sequence, and a read error may be involved. This chain joins TRBV4-3 and TRBJ1-1; D remains unclear. Germline lookup yields CDR1 LGHNA and CDR2 YSLEER. The CDR3 covers 11 residues. CDR3 region: CASSQAGSTLF. CDR3 DNA: TGCGCCAGCAGCCAGGCTGGCTCTACCCTATTT.

The genes are TRBV19 and TRBJ2-7, with TRBD1 matching 8 bases. Unmatched junction bases numbered 12, after V lost 0 bases and J lost 2 bases. There are 18 residues in the CDR3. The germline V gene has CDR1 LNHDA and CDR2 SQIVND (reference sequence). The CDR3 sequence: CASSIDRSTGVGAYEQYF. CDR3 nucleotide sequence: TGTGCCAGTAGTATAGACCGCTCGACAGGGGTAGGGGCCTACGAGCAGTACTTC.

V is TRBV12-5 and J is TRBJ2-1; TRBD2 agrees at 10 bases. CDR1 LGHNT and CDR2 FRNRAP come from the germline V gene. The CDR3 sequence is 17 residues long. The V segment lost 0 bases and the J segment 3 bases; nucleotides outside the gene matches: 5. DNA of the CDR3: TGTGCTAGTGGTTTGGTACAGGCTAGCGGGGGCTACAATGAGCAGTTCTTC. Protein product: CASGLVQASGGYNEQFF.

The table lists this clone with a few counts. This sequence joins TRBV6-4 and TRBJ2-1; TRBD1 might be the D (5 bases). The CDR3 loop spans 16 amino acids. In germline, CDR1 is MRHNA, CDR2 SNTAGT. Trimming took 0 bases from V and 6 from J, leaving 15 bases between them. The CDR3: CASSDSGAVASNEQFF. Written as DNA, the CDR3 is TGTGCCAGCAGTGACTCAGGGGCGGTCGCGAGCAATGAGCAGTTCTTC.

The genes are TRBV27 and TRBJ2-7, with D perhaps TRBD1 (6 bases). The CDR3 spans 14 residues. Germline V gene data show CDR1 as MNHEY and CDR2 as SMNVEV (reference sequence). The germline V and J ends were trimmed by 2 bases and 2 bases, with 10 bases remaining between them. CDR3 nucleotide sequence: TGTGCCAGCAGTTTACCCGGACAGCCCTACGAGCAGTACTTC. Encoded protein: CASSLPGQPYEQYF.

The V call is TRBV5-1, the J call TRBJ2-1; TRBD1 or TRBD2 may be the D gene (6 bases each). The CDR3 runs to 16 residues. The germline V gene has CDR1 SGHRS and CDR2 YFSETQ. The ends were cut back, 5 bases at V and 6 bases at J, with 21 bases in the middle. CDR3 loop: CASSPRWERGANEQFF. The CDR3 DNA reads as TGCGCCAGCAGTCCAAGGTGGGAGAGGGGGGCCAATGAGCAGTTCTTC.

This clone was observed once. The gene calls are TRBV2 and TRBJ2-7, with D maybe TRBD1 (5 bases). Trimming removed 4 bases from V and 4 bases from J, with 11 bases in between. The CDR3 is 13 amino acids. Germline V gene lookup returns CDR1 SNHLY and CDR2 FYNNEI. This chain's CDR3 is CASSGQGKYEQYF. The CDR3 coding sequence is TGTGCCAGCAGTGGTCAGGGAAAATACGAGCAGTACTTC.

V is TRBV5-5 and J is TRBJ1-1, with a possible D match to TRBD1 (5 bases). CDR3 length: 14 amino acids. Deletions cut 1 base from V and 6 bases from J, with 13 bases between. Per germline, CDR1 SGHKS and CDR2 YYEKEE (reference sequence). The CDR3 nucleotides are TGTGCCAGCAGCTTGTTAGTGGCCAGGGCTGAAGCTTTCTTT. This translates into CASSLLVARAEAFF.

The genes are TRBV5-8 and TRBJ2-5; TRBD1 aligns across 9 bases. Germline assignment: CDR1 SGHTS and CDR2 YDEGEE. The CDR3 contains 17 residues. The junction had 11 bases not matched to a gene; V was cut back by 0 bases and J by 5 bases. The CDR3 sequence: CASSLGGDRVRVETQYF. For the CDR3, the DNA is TGTGCCAGCAGCTTGGGGGGGGACAGGGTTCGTGTGGAGACCCAGTACTTC.

This clone is medium-sized within its sample. The genes are TRBV28 and TRBJ2-7, with D unclear. Germline V gene lookup returns CDR1 MDHEN and CDR2 SYDVKM. The CDR3 is 14 residues long. V was cut by 5 bases and J by 2 bases, with 13 bases left in between. CDR3: CASSERLSTYEQYF. CDR3 sequence (DNA): TGTGCCAGCAGTGAACGGTTATCTACCTACGAGCAGTACTTC.

This chain uses TRBV5-3 with TRBJ1-4; D ambiguous. TRBV5-3 belongs to the ORF category, with a function that is uncertain. The CDR3 consists of 13 residues. The germline V and J ends were trimmed by 5 bases and 7 bases, with 12 bases remaining between them. The CDR3 is CARRPSLGEKLFF. The CDR3 coding sequence is TGTGCCAGAAGACCCAGCCTAGGTGAAAAACTGTTTTTT.

The chain recombines TRBV7-2 with TRBJ2-1, with 7 bases lining up with TRBD1. Per the germline V gene, CDR1 is SGHTA and CDR2 is FQGNSA. The CDR3 loop spans 13 amino acids. V shed 1 base and J 8 bases; nucleotides not matched to a gene: 2. The CDR3 spells CASSLDRGDEQFF. CDR3 sequence (DNA): TGTGCCAGCAGCTTAGACAGGGGAGATGAGCAGTTCTTC.

The chain has TRBV11-3 and TRBJ1-1, with a possible D match to TRBD1 (5 bases). Germline V lookup: CDR1 SGHNT, CDR2 YENEEA. The CDR3 loop spans 13 amino acids. V was pared by 4 bases and J by 3 bases, with 9 bases between. CDR3 nucleotides: TGTGCCAGCAGCTCGCTCAGGGACACTGAAGCTTTCTTT. Translating it yields CASSSLRDTEAFF.

V is TRBV7-9 and J is TRBJ1-4, with D perhaps TRBD1 (6 bases). The V and J ends lost 0 bases and 8 bases respectively, with 7 bases between them. Looked up from germline, CDR1 is SEHNR and CDR2 is FQNEAQ (reference sequence). The CDR3 is 13 residues long. The CDR3, as DNA: TGTGCCAGCAGCTTAGCAGGACAGGAAAAACTGTTTTTT. Residues: CASSLAGQEKLFF.

This chain connects TRBV4-1 to TRBJ2-7, with D uncertain. CDR1 and CDR2 from the germline V gene are MGHRA and YSYEKL. The CDR3 totals 18 residues. V lost 0 bases and J 4 bases, leaving 22 bases between the germline ends. CDR3 residues: CASSQDLRASVLVYEQYF. The CDR3 DNA reads as TGCGCCAGCAGCCAAGATCTCCGGGCCTCAGTCCTCGTTTACGAGCAGTACTTC.

The chain is built from TRBV29-1 and TRBJ1-5; D uncertain. Germline V gene lookup returns CDR1 SQVTM and CDR2 ANQGSEA. The CDR3 spans 13 residues. Trimming took 5 bases from V and 2 from J, leaving 10 bases between them. CDR3 coding DNA: TGCAGCGTTTCACAACGGGGCAATCAGCCCCAGCATTTT. This codes for CSVSQRGNQPQHF. The full variable domain, rest sourced from reference TRBV29-1 and TRBJ1-5, is SAVISQKPSRDICQRGTSLTIQCQVDSQVTMMFWYRQQPGQSLTLIATANQGSEATYESGFVIDKFPISRPNLTFSTLTVSNMSPEDSSIYLCSVSQRGNQPQHFGDGTRLSIL.

This clone was counted a single time. V and J are TRBV7-9 and TRBJ1-1, with unresolved D. Germline assignment: CDR1 SEHNR and CDR2 FQNEAQ (reference sequence). This CDR3 is built from 15 residues. V lost 5 bases, J lost 0 bases, and 13 bases lay in between. As DNA, the CDR3 is TGTGCCAGCAGCCCCCAGGAGACGATGAACACTGAAGCTTTCTTT. Protein: CASSPQETMNTEAFF.

The chain is built from TRBV5-1 and TRBJ1-1; no reliable D call. V was pared by 4 bases and J by 4 bases, with 14 bases between. CDR3 length: 14 amino acids. Germline assignment: CDR1 SGHRS and CDR2 YFSETQ. The CDR3 DNA follows: TGCGCCAGCAGCGTCCTAGCCCGGAGCACTGAAGCTTTCTTT. This codes for CASSVLARSTEAFF.

This clone has a single count. The chain employs TRBV10-3 and TRBJ1-4; D might be TRBD1 (5 bases). The CDR3 has 14 amino acids. With 5 bases removed from V and 4 bases from J, the gap between germline ends came to 11 bases. Germline loops: CDR1 ENHRY, CDR2 SYGVKD. CDR3 protein: CAISSSGNNEKLFF. In DNA form, the CDR3 reads TGTGCCATCAGTTCCTCAGGGAATAATGAAAAACTGTTTTTT.

The chain combines TRBV28 with TRBJ2-2; D gene ambiguous. In germline, CDR1 is MDHEN, CDR2 SYDVKM. There are 15 residues in the CDR3. The V gene lost 7 bases and the J gene lost 0 bases, with 12 bases spanning the gap. The DNA for the CDR3 is TGTGCCAGCACCCAGCCCAGAACGAACACCGGGGAGCTGTTTTTT. Encoded protein: CASTQPRTNTGELFF.

The chain employs TRBV27 and TRBJ2-5; TRBD2 matches at 12 bases. Unmatched junction bases numbered 7, after V lost 6 bases and J lost 2 bases. There are 16 residues in the CDR3. Per the germline V gene, CDR1 is MNHEY and CDR2 is SMNVEV (reference sequence). CDR3 sequence: CASSEGLAGLQETQYF. The DNA for the CDR3 is TGTGCCAGCAGCGAAGGACTAGCGGGGCTTCAAGAGACCCAGTACTTC.

V usage is TRBV28 and J usage is TRBJ2-1; D may be TRBD2 (6 bases). From germline, CDR1 is MDHEN and CDR2 SYDVKM. This CDR3 comprises 16 residues. V lost 8 bases, J lost 3 bases, and 20 bases lay in between. CDR3: CASSPVMAGNYNEQFF. The CDR3 region has the DNA TGTGCCAGCTCCCCCGTGATGGCGGGGAACTACAATGAGCAGTTCTTC.